This TCR beta chain was observed in a study of shared clonotypes between healthy human individuals (TCRdb year 2020). With regard to the full study: The cohort included three men and a couple of women between 18 and 49 years of age. For each donor, three plates each were used for CD4 naive and CD4 memory, two plates were used for CD8 naive, and one plate was used for CD8 memory. The study deeply sequenced blood TCR repertoires of about 5 healthy adults to estimate repertoire size and the extent of clonotype sharing between individuals. To increase sequencing depth and limit assay-specific biases, different laboratories used diverse techniques to prepare libraries and sequence TCR repertoires. Per donor, leukapheresis produced somewhere between about 0.85 and 9.5 billion PBMCs.

Here is what the overall study found, with its caveats: Sampling was restricted to blood, and TCR repertoires in tissue are likely to differ from TCR repertoires in blood. Pairwise subsampling led to the expectation that sequencing depth would affect the degree of clonotype sharing among donors. Estimated clonotype richness was generally larger for naive than for memory subsets. Compared with non-shared clonotypes, clonotypes shared by all four sorted-subset donors had higher generation probabilities. The genetic and exposure-history diversity represented was limited by the small number of donors. Across four donors, approximately 5% of naive CD4, roughly 3.5% of naive CD8, about 2.3% of memory CD4, and over 0.35% of memory CD8 clonotypes were shared. Rarefaction of sorted-subset datasets indicated incomplete sequencing despite the large sequencing depth.

Using the deep immunoSEQ assay, multiplex PCR amplified TCR CDR3 regions from genomic DNA. For each cell subset, the extracted genomic DNA was distributed evenly across all wells of several immunoSEQ 96-well plates, and each plate served as one replicate. For sorted subsets, 150 to 250 ng genomic DNA, equal to 30,000 or so T cell genomes, was loaded into each replicate PCR. Purified libraries were measured with a Qubit 3.0 fluorometer, size-checked on a Bioanalyzer 2100, and measured again with the KAPA Library Quantification kit. A separate single-read 150-cycle Illumina NextSeq 550 flow cell was used to sequence each immunoSEQ 96-well plate. Regarding the original processing steps: Because the immunoSEQ output held only junctional sequences and lacked quality scores, the filtering could not match the filtering applied to full-length reads. Sequences were annotated with PyIR, a Python wrapper for IgBLAST v1.9, using IMGT germline references to assign V/J genes and CDR3. Any read was removed if the V/J assignment was weak (E-value above 1e-6), the CDR3 was missing, or the read contained stop codons, out-of-frame junctions, or ambiguous translated residues. V3J clonotypes were defined as sequences sharing the same inferred V gene, J gene, and CDR3 amino acid sequence. To compute the percentage overlap between repertoires, the number of shared unique clonotypes was divided by the size of the smaller repertoire. Repertoire richness was assessed with RTK rarefaction, the Chao1 estimator, and Recon v2.1 estimates of unobserved clonotypes. OLGA was used to compute generation probabilities for all TCRbeta clonotypes that the gDNA method yielded from a handful of donors. Here the immuneACCESS table is served through TCRdb, limited to in-frame sequences with V and J called. Missing clones are a known gap in these copies; in checked studies unresolved V genes cover under half, and the rest lacks a known reason. D and trimming were read from the DNA, whereas the V and J calls and clone size are those reported in that table. In this sample the table shows about 1.5 million clones, 98% of which occur a single time. The top ten hold around 0.45% of the sample.

Notes on this clone: Its antigen is unknown. Per-base quality was not reported, and no clone a single base away is much larger than it.

Healthy HIV-negative adults with no recently reported acute infections or vaccinations were included as donors. All donors were Caucasian adults living in Nashville, Tennessee, USA. CD4+ T cells were enriched by magnetic negative selection, after which naive cells were positively selected on CD45RA and the negative fraction was taken as the memory subset. Blood was collected by leukapheresis, and PBMCs were isolated by Ficoll-Histopaque density gradient centrifugation and then cryopreserved in liquid nitrogen vapor phase. Analytical flow cytometry was used to check the purity and quantity of every magnetically sorted T cell population. Each sorted fraction had its genomic DNA isolated and then quantified by UV absorbance on a Nanodrop 2000c. Sequenced material: naive CD4+ T cells sorted from blood. Reading the label with the study, this specimen's cell subset or site is: CD45RA+ positively selected. The receptor was isolated from a man aged 25-40 years in good health.

The DNA reads as follows: TGTGCCAGCAAAAACGGGACTCCCACAGATACGCAGTATTTT. Its protein reads: CASKNGTPTDTQYF. The chain is made from TRBV11-3 and TRBJ2-3; the D gene is perhaps TRBD2, from 6 matching bases. The germline V gene yields SGHNT for CDR1 and YENEEA for CDR2. V was cut back by 7 bases and J by 2 bases, leaving a gap of 13 bases between them. The cysteine opens and the phenylalanine closes a CDR3 of 14 amino acids. Only the CDR3 part of the read is kept: 42 bases, read in frame from the first base.